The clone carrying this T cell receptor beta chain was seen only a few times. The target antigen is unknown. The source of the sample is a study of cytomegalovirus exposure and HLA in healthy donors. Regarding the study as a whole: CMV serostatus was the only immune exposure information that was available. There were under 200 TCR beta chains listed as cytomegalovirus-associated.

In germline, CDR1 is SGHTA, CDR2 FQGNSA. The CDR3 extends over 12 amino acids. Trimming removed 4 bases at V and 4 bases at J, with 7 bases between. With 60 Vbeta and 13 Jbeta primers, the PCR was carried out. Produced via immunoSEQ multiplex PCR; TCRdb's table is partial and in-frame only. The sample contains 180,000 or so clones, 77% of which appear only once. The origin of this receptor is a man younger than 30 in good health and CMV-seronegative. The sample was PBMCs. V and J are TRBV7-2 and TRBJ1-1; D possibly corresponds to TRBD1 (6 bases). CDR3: CASSWTVTEAFF. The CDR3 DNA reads TGTGCCAGCAGCTGGACAGTCACTGAAGCTTTCTTT.